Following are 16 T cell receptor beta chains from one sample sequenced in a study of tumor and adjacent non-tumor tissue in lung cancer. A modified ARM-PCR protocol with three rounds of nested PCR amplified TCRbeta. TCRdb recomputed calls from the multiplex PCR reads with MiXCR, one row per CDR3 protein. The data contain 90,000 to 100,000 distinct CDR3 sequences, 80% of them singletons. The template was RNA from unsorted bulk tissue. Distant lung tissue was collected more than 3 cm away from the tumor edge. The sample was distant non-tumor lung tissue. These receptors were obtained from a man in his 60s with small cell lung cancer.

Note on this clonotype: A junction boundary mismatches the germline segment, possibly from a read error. The CDR3 sequence is CANSLTGEQETQYF. The CDR3 bases are TGTGCCAACAGCTTAACAGGGGAGCAAGAGACCCAGTACTTC. This chain uses TRBV7-8 with TRBJ2-5, with TRBD1 matching 7 bases. The V gene's germline CDR1 is SGHVS and CDR2 FQNEAQ. The CDR3 covers 14 residues.

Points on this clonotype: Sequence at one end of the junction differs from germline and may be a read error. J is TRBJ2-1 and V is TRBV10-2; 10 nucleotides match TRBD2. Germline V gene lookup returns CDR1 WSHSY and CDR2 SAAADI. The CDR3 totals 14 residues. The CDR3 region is CARSESGRASEQSF. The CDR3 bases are TGCGCCAGAAGTGAAAGCGGGAGGGCCTCAGAGCAGTCCTTC.

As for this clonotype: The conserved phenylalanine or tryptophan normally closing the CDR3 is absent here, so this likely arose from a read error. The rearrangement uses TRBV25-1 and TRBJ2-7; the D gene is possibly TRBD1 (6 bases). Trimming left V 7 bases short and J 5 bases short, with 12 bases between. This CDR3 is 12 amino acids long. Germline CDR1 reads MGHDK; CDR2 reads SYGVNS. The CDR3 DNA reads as TGTGCCAGCAACCCCACAGGGCACGAGCAGTACCTC. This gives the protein CASNPTGHEQYL.

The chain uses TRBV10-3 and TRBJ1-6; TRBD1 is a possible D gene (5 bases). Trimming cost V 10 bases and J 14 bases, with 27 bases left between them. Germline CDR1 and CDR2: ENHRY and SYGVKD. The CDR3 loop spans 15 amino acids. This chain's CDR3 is CATSGLPSTHPSLHF. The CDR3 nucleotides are TGTGCCACCTCGGGACTCCCCTCAACCCATCCATCCCTCCACTTT.

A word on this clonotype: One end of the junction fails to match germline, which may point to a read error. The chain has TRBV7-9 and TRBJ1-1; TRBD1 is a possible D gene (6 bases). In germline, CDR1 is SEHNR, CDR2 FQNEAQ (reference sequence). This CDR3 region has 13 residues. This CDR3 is CASSPEGGIKAFF. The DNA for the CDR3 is TGTGCCAGCAGCCCCGAGGGGGGTATTAAAGCCTTCTTT. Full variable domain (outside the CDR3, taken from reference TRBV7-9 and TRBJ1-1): DTGVSQNPRHKITKRGQNVTFRCDPISEHNRLYWYRQTLGQGPEFLTYFQNEAQLEKSRLLSDRFSAERPKGSFSTLEIQRTEQGDSAMYLCASSPEGGIKAFFGQGTRLTVV.

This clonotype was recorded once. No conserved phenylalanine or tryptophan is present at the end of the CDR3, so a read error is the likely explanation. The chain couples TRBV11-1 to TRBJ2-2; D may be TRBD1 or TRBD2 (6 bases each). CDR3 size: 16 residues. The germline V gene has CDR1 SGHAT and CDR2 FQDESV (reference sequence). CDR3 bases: TGTACCAGCAGCTTAGGACAGCAACGACTAGTCGGGGAGCTGTTTATT. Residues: CTSSLGQQRLVGELFI.

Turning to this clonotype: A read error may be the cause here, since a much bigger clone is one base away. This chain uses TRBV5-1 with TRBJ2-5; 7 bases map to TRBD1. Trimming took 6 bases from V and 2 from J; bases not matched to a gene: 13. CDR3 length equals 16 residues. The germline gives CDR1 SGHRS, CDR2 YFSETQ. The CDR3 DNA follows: TGCGCCAGCAATGAGGGGGCTAACGGAGAACAAGAGACCCAGTACTTC. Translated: CASNEGANGEQETQYF.

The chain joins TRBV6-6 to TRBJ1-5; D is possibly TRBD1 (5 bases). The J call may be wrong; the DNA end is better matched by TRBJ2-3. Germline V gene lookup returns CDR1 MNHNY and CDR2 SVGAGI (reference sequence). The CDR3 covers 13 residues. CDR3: CASSYRDKGPQYF. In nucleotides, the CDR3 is TGTGCCAGCAGTTACCGAGACAAGGGGCCCCAGTATTTT.

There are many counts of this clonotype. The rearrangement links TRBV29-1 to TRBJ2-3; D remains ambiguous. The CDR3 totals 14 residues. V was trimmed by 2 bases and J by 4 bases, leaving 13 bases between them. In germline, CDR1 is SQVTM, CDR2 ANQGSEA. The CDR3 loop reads CSVERQFVADTQYF. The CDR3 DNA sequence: TGCAGCGTTGAACGGCAATTCGTCGCAGATACGCAGTATTTT.

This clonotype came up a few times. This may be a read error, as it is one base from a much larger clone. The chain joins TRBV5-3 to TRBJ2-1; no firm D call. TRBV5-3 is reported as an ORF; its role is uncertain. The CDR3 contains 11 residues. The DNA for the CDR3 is TGTACCAGAAGCTCTTACAATGAGCAGTTCTTC. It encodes CTRSSYNEQFF.

In DNA, the CDR3 is TGTGCCATCAGTGAGTTTGGAAAGCGGGGATTAGCGGGAGAGCAGCAGTACGTC. Amino acid sequence: CAISEFGKRGLAGEQQYV. The chain carries TRBV10-3 and TRBJ2-7; TRBD2 agrees at 9 bases. This CDR3 spans 18 amino acids. J was trimmed by 8 bases and V by 1 base; bases with no gene match: 18. Germline loops: CDR1 ENHRY, CDR2 SYGVKD.

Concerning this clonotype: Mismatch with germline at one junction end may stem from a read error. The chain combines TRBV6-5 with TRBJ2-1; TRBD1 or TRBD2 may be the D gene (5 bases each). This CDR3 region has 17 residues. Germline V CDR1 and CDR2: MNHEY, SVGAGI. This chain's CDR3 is CASSYSIWGPADNERFF. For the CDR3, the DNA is TGTGCCAGCAGTTACTCAATCTGGGGACCAGCGGACAATGAGCGGTTCTTC.

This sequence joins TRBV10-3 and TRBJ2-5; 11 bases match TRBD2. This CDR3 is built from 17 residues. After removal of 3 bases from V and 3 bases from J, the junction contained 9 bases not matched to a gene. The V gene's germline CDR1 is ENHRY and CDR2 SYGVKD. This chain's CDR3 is CAISDILAGASKETQYF. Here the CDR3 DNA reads TGTGCCATCAGTGATATACTAGCGGGAGCTAGCAAAGAGACCCAGTACTTC.

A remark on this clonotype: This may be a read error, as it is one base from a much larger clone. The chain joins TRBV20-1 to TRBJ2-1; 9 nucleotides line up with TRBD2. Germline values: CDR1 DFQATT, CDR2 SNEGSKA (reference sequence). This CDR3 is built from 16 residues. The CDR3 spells CSSSGSGSEFGNEQFF. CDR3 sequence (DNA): TGCAGTTCTAGTGGTAGCGGGAGTGAGTTTGGGAATGAGCAGTTCTTC.

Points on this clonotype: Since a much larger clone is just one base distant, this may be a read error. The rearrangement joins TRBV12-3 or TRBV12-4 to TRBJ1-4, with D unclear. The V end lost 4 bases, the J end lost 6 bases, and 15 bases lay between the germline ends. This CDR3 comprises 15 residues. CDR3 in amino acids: CASSYRSGIHEKLFF. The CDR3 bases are TGTGCCAGCAGTTATAGGTCAGGTATTCATGAAAAACTGTTTTTT.

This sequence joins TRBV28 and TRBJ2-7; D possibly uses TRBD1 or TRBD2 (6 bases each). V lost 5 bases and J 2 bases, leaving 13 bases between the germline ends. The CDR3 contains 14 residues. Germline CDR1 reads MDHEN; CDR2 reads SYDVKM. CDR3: CASSLRGTPYEQYF. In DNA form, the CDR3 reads TGTGCCAGCAGTCTAAGGGGGACTCCCTACGAGCAGTACTTC.